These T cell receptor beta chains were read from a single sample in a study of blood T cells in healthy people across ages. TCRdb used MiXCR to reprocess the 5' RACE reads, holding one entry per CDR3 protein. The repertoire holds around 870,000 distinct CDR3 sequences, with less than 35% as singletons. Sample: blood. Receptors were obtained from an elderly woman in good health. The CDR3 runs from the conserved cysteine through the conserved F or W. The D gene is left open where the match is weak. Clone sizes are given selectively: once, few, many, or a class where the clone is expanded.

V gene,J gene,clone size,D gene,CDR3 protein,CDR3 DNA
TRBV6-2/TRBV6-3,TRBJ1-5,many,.,CASSGLGQPQHF,TGTGCCAGCAGTGGACTAGGGCAGCCCCAGCATTTT
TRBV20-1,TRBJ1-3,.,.,CSALKAGTSGNTIYF,TGCAGTGCCCTTAAAGCCGGTACCTCTGGAAACACCATATATTTT
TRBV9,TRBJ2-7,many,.,CASSVVGSGEQYF,TGTGCCAGCAGCGTAGTCGGCAGCGGCGAGCAGTACTTC
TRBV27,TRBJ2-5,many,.,CASSSSRGRQETQYF,TGTGCCAGCAGTTCCTCCAGGGGACGCCAAGAGACCCAGTACTTC
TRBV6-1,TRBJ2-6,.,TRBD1,CASSPGYRGSGANVLTF,TGTGCCAGCAGCCCTGGGTACAGGGGGTCTGGGGCCAACGTCCTGACTTTC
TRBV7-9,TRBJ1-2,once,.,CASNLVGQPKSYTF,TGTGCCAGCAACTTAGTCGGGCAGCCGAAAAGTTACACCTTC
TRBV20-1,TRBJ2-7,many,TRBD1,CSTRDRNYEQYF,TGCAGTACCCGGGACAGGAACTACGAGCAGTACTTC
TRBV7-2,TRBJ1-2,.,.,CASSYDRYGGYTF,TGTGCCAGCAGCTACGACAGATACGGTGGCTACACCTTC
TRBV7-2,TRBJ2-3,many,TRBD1,CASSRDRVTDTQYF,TGTGCCAGCAGCCGGGACAGGGTTACAGATACGCAGTATTTT
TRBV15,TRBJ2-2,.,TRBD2,CATSRDSGGATGELFF,TGTGCCACCAGCAGAGATTCGGGGGGAGCTACCGGGGAGCTGTTTTTT
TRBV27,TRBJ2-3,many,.,CASSSLAQTTDTQYF,TGTGCCAGCAGTTCACTAGCCCAGACCACAGATACGCAGTATTTT
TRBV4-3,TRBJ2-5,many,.,CASSEALQETQYF,TGCGCCAGCAGCGAGGCTCTCCAAGAGACCCAGTACTTC
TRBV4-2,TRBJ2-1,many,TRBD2,CASSQDSSGGHYNEQFF,TGTGCCAGCAGCCAAGATTCTAGCGGGGGGCACTACAATGAGCAGTTCTTC
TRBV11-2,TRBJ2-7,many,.,CASSLVKGRGPYEQYF,TGTGCCAGCAGCTTAGTTAAAGGGCGGGGTCCCTACGAGCAGTACTTC
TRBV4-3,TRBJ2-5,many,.,CASSQVWAVEETQYF,TGCGCCAGCAGCCAAGTCTGGGCAGTAGAAGAGACCCAGTACTTC
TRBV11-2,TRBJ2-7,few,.,CASSPRGGVGAYEQYF,TGTGCCAGCAGCCCAAGGGGAGGAGTTGGAGCCTACGAGCAGTACTTC
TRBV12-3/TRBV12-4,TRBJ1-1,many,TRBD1,CASSFNTGEGTEAFF,TGTGCCAGCAGTTTTAATACAGGGGAAGGCACTGAAGCTTTCTTT
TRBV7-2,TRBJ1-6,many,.,CASSSPIQNSPLHF,TGTGCCAGCAGCTCACCCATCCAGAATTCACCCCTCCACTTT
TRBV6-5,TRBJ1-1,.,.,CASRLGTVNTEAFF,TGTGCCAGCAGGCTCGGGACTGTGAACACTGAAGCTTTCTTT
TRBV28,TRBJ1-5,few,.,CASKEDRLSNQPQHF,TGTGCCAGCAAAGAGGACAGACTTAGCAATCAGCCCCAGCATTTT
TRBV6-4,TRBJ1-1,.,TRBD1,CARDVQDRGTTEAFF,TGTGCCAGGGACGTTCAAGACAGGGGGACCACTGAAGCTTTCTTT
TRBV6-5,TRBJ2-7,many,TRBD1,CASSYSKQGEQYF,TGTGCCAGCAGTTACTCCAAACAGGGGGAGCAGTACTTC
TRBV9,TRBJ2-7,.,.,CASSVGVSGSYEQYF,TGTGCCAGCAGCGTAGGGGTCAGCGGCTCCTACGAGCAGTACTTC
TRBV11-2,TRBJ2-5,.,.,CASSLDLGFIQETQYF,TGTGCCAGCAGCTTAGATCTCGGGTTTATCCAAGAGACCCAGTACTTC
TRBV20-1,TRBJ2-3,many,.,CSARQASTDTQYF,TGCAGTGCCCGCCAAGCTAGCACAGATACGCAGTATTTT
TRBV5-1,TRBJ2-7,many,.,CASILEIAGRWPYEQYF,.
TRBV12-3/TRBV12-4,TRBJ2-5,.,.,CASSLVREREDTQYF,TGTGCCAGCAGTTTAGTAAGGGAGAGGGAGGATACCCAGTACTTC
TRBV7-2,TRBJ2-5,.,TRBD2,CASSRLGLAGGETQYF,TGTGCCAGCAGCCGCTTGGGACTAGCGGGAGGGGAGACCCAGTACTTC
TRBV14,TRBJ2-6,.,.,CASRKVNMRQRIGANVLTF,TGTGCCAGCAGAAAAGTGAATATGCGACAGAGAATAGGGGCCAACGTCCTGACTTTC
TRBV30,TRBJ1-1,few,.,CAWTMTANTEAFF,TGTGCCTGGACCATGACAGCGAACACTGAAGCTTTCTTT
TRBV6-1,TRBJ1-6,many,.,CASSEMAAYNSPLHF,TGTGCCAGCAGTGAAATGGCAGCTTATAATTCACCCCTCCACTTT
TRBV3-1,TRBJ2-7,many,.,CASSTRQRRYEQYF,TGTGCCAGCAGCACCAGACAGCGGAGATACGAGCAGTACTTC
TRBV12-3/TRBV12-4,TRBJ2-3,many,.,CASRLRSGGTDTQYF,TGTGCCAGCAGACTTAGGTCGGGGGGCACAGATACGCAGTATTTT
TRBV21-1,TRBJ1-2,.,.,CASSPRGTGEYGYTF,TGTGCCAGCAGCCCAAGGGGGACAGGGGAATATGGCTACACCTTC
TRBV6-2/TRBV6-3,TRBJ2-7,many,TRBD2,CASRRTSGPYEQYF,TGTGCCAGCAGACGGACTAGCGGCCCCTACGAGCAGTACTTC
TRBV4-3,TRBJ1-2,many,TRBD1,CASSHPDRVRDGYTF,TGCGCCAGCAGCCACCCGGACAGGGTGAGGGATGGCTACACCTTC
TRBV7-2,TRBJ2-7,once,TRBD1,CASSWTGGIDEQYF,TGTGCCAGCAGCTGGACAGGGGGCATCGACGAGCAGTACTTC
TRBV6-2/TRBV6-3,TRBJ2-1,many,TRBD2,CASTLGLSGASEQFF,TGTGCCAGCACTCTGGGACTTAGCGGGGCTAGTGAGCAGTTCTTC
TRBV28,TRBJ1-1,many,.,CASSLRRSNTEAFF,TGTGCCAGCAGTTTAAGGAGATCGAACACTGAAGCTTTCTTT
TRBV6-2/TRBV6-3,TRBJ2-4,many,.,CASSYSLQGSKNIQYF,TGTGCCAGCAGTTACTCCCTACAGGGATCCAAAAACATTCAGTACTTC
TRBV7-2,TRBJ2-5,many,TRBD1,CASSPTGGTFQETQYF,TGTGCCAGCAGTCCTACAGGGGGCACCTTCCAAGAGACCCAGTACTTC
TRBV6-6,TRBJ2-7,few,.,CASSYSASGAYEQYF,TGTGCCAGCAGTTACTCCGCAAGTGGGGCCTACGAGCAGTACTTC
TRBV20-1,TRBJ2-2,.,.,CSASGGLTGELFF,TGCAGTGCTAGCGGGGGTTTAACCGGGGAGCTGTTTTTT
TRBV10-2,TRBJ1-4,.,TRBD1,CASSGRETGTGGRRNEKLFF,TGCGCCAGCAGTGGGAGAGAGACCGGGACAGGGGGCCGTCGGAATGAAAAACTGTTTTTT
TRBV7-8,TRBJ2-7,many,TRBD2,CASSAGLASEQYF,TGTGCCAGCAGCGCCGGACTAGCCTCCGAGCAGTACTTC
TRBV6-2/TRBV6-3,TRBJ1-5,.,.,CASTSWGLSNQPQHF,TGTGCCAGCACCTCGTGGGGGTTGAGCAATCAGCCCCAGCATTTT
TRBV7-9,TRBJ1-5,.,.,CASGGGRGSKEPQHF,TGTGCCAGCGGAGGGGGTAGGGGAAGTAAGGAGCCCCAGCATTTT
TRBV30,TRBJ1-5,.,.,CAWSVRSGNQPQHF,TGTGCCTGGAGTGTCCGGAGTGGCAATCAGCCCCAGCATTTT
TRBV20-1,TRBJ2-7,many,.,CSATGTDSSYEQYF,TGCAGTGCGACCGGGACGGATAGTTCCTACGAGCAGTACTTC